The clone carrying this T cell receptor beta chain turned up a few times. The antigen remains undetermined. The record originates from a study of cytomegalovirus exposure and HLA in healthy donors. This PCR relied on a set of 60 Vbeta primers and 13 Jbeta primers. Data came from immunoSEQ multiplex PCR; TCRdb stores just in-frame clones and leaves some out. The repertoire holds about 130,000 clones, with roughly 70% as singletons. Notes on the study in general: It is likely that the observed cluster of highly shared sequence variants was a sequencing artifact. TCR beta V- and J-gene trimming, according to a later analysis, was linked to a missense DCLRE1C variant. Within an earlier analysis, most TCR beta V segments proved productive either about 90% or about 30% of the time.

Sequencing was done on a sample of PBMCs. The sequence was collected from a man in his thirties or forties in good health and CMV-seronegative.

This chain's CDR3 is CASSQIPNTGELFF. CDR3 nucleotide sequence: TGTGCCAGCTCACAGATCCCGAACACCGGGGAGCTGTTTTTT. This chain links TRBV6-4 with TRBJ2-2, with D hard to call. The CDR3 is 14 amino acids. Deletions cut 8 bases from V and 0 bases from J, with 10 bases between. Germline V gene lookup returns CDR1 MRHNA and CDR2 SNTAGT.